This TCR beta chain was sequenced during a study of T cells in Graves' hyperthyroidism and ophthalmopathy. PBMCs were derived from 10 ml fresh peripheral blood. The study, taken as a whole, reports: Prediction of ophthalmopathy progression came a median about 6 months pre-onset.

Germline CDR1 reads SGHTA; CDR2 reads FQGTGA. This CDR3 has 15 residues. Trimming removed 4 bases from V and 0 bases from J, with 12 bases in between. Amplified regions were TCR beta CDR3 sequences from RNA transcripts. HTBI primers were employed in a first-round RT-PCR of the TCR CDR3. TCRdb redid the calling of the multiplex PCR reads with MiXCR, one entry per CDR3 protein. The sample has some 560,000 distinct CDR3 sequences; less than 15% are singletons. This clonotype was seen many times. Its target is not known. The TCR was taken from a woman in her thirties or forties with Graves' hyperthyroidism. V is TRBV7-3 and J is TRBJ2-5, with TRBD2 as a possible D gene (6 bases). Specimen: blood. In DNA form, the CDR3 reads TGTGCCAGCAGCTATAGCGGAGGGTACCAAGAGACCCAGTACTTC. Translated: CASSYSGGYQETQYF.